Sequencing of this T cell receptor (beta chain) was carried out in a study of glioma-infiltrating T cells after dendritic cell vaccination. Study as a whole: Monocyte-derived dendritic cells, cultured roughly 7 days with IL-4 and GM-CSF, were pulsed with autologous tumor lysate. Three intradermal dendritic cell vaccine injections were given every two weeks.

The time point denotes: after dendritic cell vaccination, including at tumor progression/relapse. All glioblastoma patients lacked an isocitrate dehydrogenase mutation. The primer mix had 60 V beta and 13 J beta primers. The table came from immunoSEQ multiplex PCR; TCRdb's copy has only in-frame clones and leaves some out. Of 65,000 to 80,000 clones listed, around 87% were seen once; the top ten hold 2% to 2.5%. This sequence originates from a human donor with glioblastoma. Sample: blood, taken after dendritic cell vaccination.

DNA for the CDR3: TGTGCCAGCAGTGCCCCGGCAGGGGGCATGACTGAAGCTTTCTTT. Translating gives CASSAPAGGMTEAFF. The V gene is TRBV27, the J gene TRBJ1-1, with TRBD1 matching over 8 bases. The CDR3 totals 15 residues. The germline gives CDR1 MNHEY, CDR2 SMNVEV (reference sequence). The V gene end was trimmed by 5 bases and the J gene end by 5 bases; junction bases not matched to a gene: 10.